Below are 6 T cell receptor beta chains sequenced from a single sample in a study of PD-L1 blockade in urothelial cancer. Using immunoSEQ multiplex PCR, the repertoire was profiled, and TCRdb retains in-frame clones only, with some absent. The table records tens of thousands of clones, 82% of them present only once. Time point indicated: pretreatment peripheral blood. This specimen consisted of PBMCs, obtained around atezolizumab (anti-PD-L1) treatment. These TCRs come from a man aged 55 to 70 with urothelial cancer.

The chain combines TRBV7-8 with TRBJ1-1; no definite D call. V was clipped by 6 bases and J by 9 bases, with 11 bases between them. The germline V gene encodes CDR1 SGHVS and CDR2 FQNEAQ. The CDR3 loop spans 11 amino acids. The CDR3 DNA sequence: TGTGCCAGCAGTGACATGGGTCAAGCTTTCTTT. The encoded protein is CASSDMGQAFF. Full variable domain (remainder filled in from reference TRBV7-8 and TRBJ1-1): GAGVSQSPRYKVAKRGQDVALRCDPISGHVSLFWYQQALGQGPEFLTYFQNEAQLDKSGLPSDRFFAERPEGSVSTLKIQRTQQEDSAVYLCASSDMGQAFFGQGTRLTVV.

This chain joins TRBV6-1 and TRBJ2-5; 14 bases line up with TRBD2. Germline CDR1 and CDR2: MNHNS and SASEGT. This CDR3 comprises 15 residues. The J segment lost 7 bases and the V segment lost 4 bases, leaving 5 bases of the junction unmatched. CDR3 coding DNA: TGTGCCAGCAGTGGGGGACTAGCGGGGGTATTGACCCAGTACTTC. The encoded protein is CASSGGLAGVLTQYF.

The chain employs TRBV10-2 and TRBJ1-6; 8 bases agree with TRBD1. This CDR3 is built from 14 residues. The junction had 5 bases not matched to a gene; V was cut back by 6 bases and J by 7 bases. In germline, CDR1 is WSHSY, CDR2 SAAADI. The CDR3 sequence is CASRIDRGNSPLHF. The CDR3 DNA is TGCGCCAGCAGGATCGACAGGGGAAATTCACCCCTCCACTTT.

The count of this clone is one. This chain joins TRBV6-5 and TRBJ2-5; weak D call: TRBD1 (5 bases). With 5 bases removed from V and 4 bases from J, the gap between germline ends came to 14 bases. Looked up from germline, CDR1 is MNHEY and CDR2 is SVGAGI. CDR3 length: 14 residues. The DNA for the CDR3 is TGTGCCAGCAGTACCCTAGACAGCCTAGAGACCCAGTACTTC. It yields the protein CASSTLDSLETQYF.

The V call is TRBV2, the J call TRBJ1-6, with TRBD1 identical over 10 bases. From germline, CDR1 is SNHLY and CDR2 FYNNEI. Losses at the gene ends were 7 bases for V and 8 bases for J; bases not matched to a gene: 8. CDR3 size: 15 residues. The CDR3 DNA is TGTGCCAGCAAAATCGGGACAGGGGAATATTCACCCCTCCACTTT. It translates to CASKIGTGEYSPLHF. Using reference TRBV2 and TRBJ1-6 for the parts outside the CDR3, the full variable domain is EPEVTQTPSHQVTQMGQEVILRCVPISNHLYFYWYRQILGQKVEFLVSFYNNEISEKSEIFDDQFSVERPDGSNFTLKIRSTKLEDSAMYFCASKIGTGEYSPLHFGNGTRLTVT.

This chain links TRBV5-1 with TRBJ2-7; the D gene is possibly TRBD1 (6 bases). Germline V gene data show CDR1 as SGHRS and CDR2 as YFSETQ. CDR3 size: 14 residues. The V end was cut by 7 bases, the J end by 5 bases, with 19 bases between. CDR3 sequence (DNA): TGCGCCAGCTACGAACAGGGAAAGTTGGACGAGCAGTACTTC. Protein product: CASYEQGKLDEQYF. Using reference TRBV5-1 and TRBJ2-7 for the parts outside the CDR3, the full variable domain is KAGVTQTPRYLIKTRGQQVTLSCSPISGHRSVSWYQQTPGQGLQFLFEYFSETQRNKGNFPGRFSGRQFSNSRSEMNVSTLELGDSALYLCASYEQGKLDEQYFGPGTRLTVT.